Listed below are T cell receptor beta chains from one sample, sequenced in a study of shared clonotypes between healthy human individuals. This table comes from immunoSEQ multiplex PCR, and its TCRdb copy is limited to in-frame clones, with some not included. The repertoire holds about 1,800,000 clones, with less than 95% as singletons. Sequencing was performed on naive CD8+ T cells sorted from blood. These receptors came from a man in his late teens or twenties in good health. Both conserved end residues are part of each CDR3. The D gene is left open where the match is weak. Clone size is given for some rows only: seen once, a few or many times, or a class if the clone is expanded.

TRBD2 18 TRBJ2-7 - TRBV5-4 TGTGCCAGCAGCTTGGCAACTAGCGGGAGTGCGGGGGTCTACGAGCAGTACTTC CASSLATSGSAGVYEQYF
TRBD2 15 TRBJ2-1 - TRBV30 TGTGCCTGGAGTTCTTATAGCGGGTACAACAATGAGCAGTTCTTC CAWSSYSGYNNEQFF
- 14 TRBJ2-7 - TRBV7-9 TGTGCCAGCAGCCCAGCTTTCGGGGAACACGAGCAGTACTTC CASSPAFGEHEQYF
- 12 TRBJ2-1 - TRBV15 TGTGCCACCAGCAGTGCCGAGGGGGAGCAGTTCTTC CATSSAEGEQFF
TRBD2 17 TRBJ2-3 - TRBV28 TGTGCCAGCAGTACCTGGGAAGCGGGGGCCAGGACAGATACGCAGTATTTT CASSTWEAGARTDTQYF
- 17 TRBJ1-1 - TRBV7-6 TGTGCCAGCAGCGCACTGTTGGGGGGGGCAGACAACACTGAAGCTTTCTTT CASSALLGGADNTEAFF
TRBD1 17 TRBJ2-6 - TRBV11-2 TGTGCCAGCAGCCCAGGGACAGGGGGAACTGGGGCCAACGTCCTGACTTTC CASSPGTGGTGANVLTF
- 16 TRBJ1-1 - TRBV10-1 TGCGCCAGCAGTGGGGTCGGTGAGGCTGACAGCCCTGAAGCTTTCTTT CASSGVGEADSPEAFF
TRBD2 16 TRBJ2-7 - TRBV5-1 TGCGCCAGCAGCCCTCGGACTAGCGGGAGCTCCTACGAGCAGTACTTC CASSPRTSGSSYEQYF
TRBD2 16 TRBJ2-1 - TRBV13 TGTGCCAGCAGCCTTAGACTAGCGGGGGACTACAATGAGCAGTTCTTC CASSLRLAGDYNEQFF
- 12 TRBJ1-4 - TRBV9 TGTGCCAGCAGCCCCGGACAGGAAAAACTGTTTTTT CASSPGQEKLFF
- 18 TRBJ2-7 - TRBV2 TGTGCCAGCAGCTACCCGAAAGGCCTGAGTGGGATCTCCTACGAGCAGTACTTC CASSYPKGLSGISYEQYF
TRBD2 16 TRBJ2-3 - TRBV6-6 TGTGCCAGCACCTCCGGGACTAGCTTGGTCATGGATACGCAGTATTTT CASTSGTSLVMDTQYF
TRBD1 12 TRBJ2-1 - TRBV7-8 TGTGCCAGCAGCTTCGACAGGGATGAGCAGTTCTTC CASSFDRDEQFF
- 11 TRBJ1-1 - TRBV6-6 TGTGCCAGTTCATGGGGCACTGAAGCTTTCTTT CASSWGTEAFF
- 14 TRBJ2-1 once TRBV4-3 TGCGCCAGCAGCCAAGGCTGGTCCTACAATGAGCAGTTCTTC CASSQGWSYNEQFF